This T cell receptor beta chain was sequenced for a study of CD8 T cells in ankylosing spondylitis. General study results and limits: Before this, some motif variants had been reported in reactive arthritis synovial fluid and blood.

A remark on this clonotype: What it recognizes is unknown.

CDR1 is SGHRS, CDR2 YFSETQ, per germline. This CDR3 has 12 residues. The trim removed 3 bases at V and 5 bases at J, leaving 2 bases unmatched. TCRdb used MiXCR to reprocess the 5' RACE reads, holding one entry per CDR3 protein. The profile shows under 250,000 distinct CDR3 sequences, about 30% of them singletons. The chain has TRBV5-1 and TRBJ2-7; 7 positions agree with TRBD1. The sample taken for sequencing was blood, either unsorted or a sorted T cell fraction (not recorded which). The receptor was derived from a male donor with ankylosing spondylitis or in good health (not recorded which). CDR3 in amino acids: CASSYTGDEQYF. CDR3 DNA: TGCGCCAGCAGCTATACAGGGGACGAGCAGTACTTC.